Listed here are 21 T cell receptor beta chains from one sample, sequenced in a study of T cell repertoires in ileal Crohn's disease. The table came from immunoSEQ multiplex PCR; TCRdb's copy has only in-frame clones and leaves some out. The sample holds some 15,000 clones, about 66% seen once. The sample comprised ileal tissue. The receptors derive from an adult with Crohn's disease.

V is TRBV7-2 and J is TRBJ1-3; D gene unclear. This CDR3 is built from 14 residues. V was shortened by 5 bases and J by 8 bases, with 16 bases between the two germline ends. CDR1 is SGHTA, CDR2 FQGNSA, per germline. The CDR3 coding sequence is TGTGCCAGCAGCCCCGGTGCTCTTCGGGACACCATATATTTT. As protein: CASSPGALRDTIYF. Variable domain in full (rest from reference TRBV7-2 and TRBJ1-3): GAGVSQSPSNKVTEKGKDVELRCDPISGHTALYWYRQSLGQGLEFLIYFQGNSAPDKSGLPSDRFSAERTGGSVSTLTIQRTQQEDSAVYLCASSPGALRDTIYFGEGSWLTVV.

The sample holds one count of this clone. The rearrangement uses TRBV25-1 and TRBJ2-1; 7 positions agree with TRBD2. In germline, CDR1 is MGHDK, CDR2 SYGVNS. V was clipped by 3 bases and J by 2 bases; unmatched bases: 4. The CDR3 is made up of 15 amino acids. The CDR3 DNA reads TGTGCCAGCAGTGATGCGGGAGATACCTACAATGAGCAGTTCTTC. Protein: CASSDAGDTYNEQFF.

V is TRBV12-5 and J is TRBJ1-2, with D hard to call. V shed 1 base and J shed 4 bases, with 7 bases lying between them. The germline gives CDR1 LGHNT, CDR2 FRNRAP. The CDR3 has 13 amino acids. CDR3 sequence reads: CASGLDRIYGYTF. CDR3 DNA sequence: TGTGCTAGTGGTTTGGACAGAATCTATGGCTACACCTTC.

This clone was seen once. V and J are TRBV5-1 and TRBJ1-2, with 11 bases lining up with TRBD1. V shed 7 bases, J shed 6 bases, and the junction held 11 bases outside the gene matches. Germline lookup yields CDR1 SGHRS and CDR2 YFSETQ. The CDR3 has 15 amino acids. The CDR3 spells CASSTGTGGKDGYTF. In DNA, the CDR3 is TGCGCCAGCTCGACCGGGACAGGGGGTAAGGATGGCTACACCTTC.

This clone was seen a handful of times. The CDR3 loop reads CASSPDYSSYNEQFF. The CDR3 DNA reads as TGTGCCAGCAGCCCCGACTACAGCTCCTACAATGAGCAGTTCTTC. This chain uses TRBV7-2 with TRBJ2-1; D is possibly TRBD2 (5 bases). V shed 5 bases and J shed 0 bases, with 11 bases lying between them. The CDR3 has 15 amino acids. Germline assignment: CDR1 SGHTA and CDR2 FQGNSA.

This clone was picked up one time. This chain joins TRBV7-9 and TRBJ2-3; D possibly corresponds to TRBD1 (6 bases). There are 16 residues in the CDR3. Trimming took off 5 bases at V and 1 base at J, with 16 bases between the two ends. Germline assignment: CDR1 SEHNR and CDR2 FQNEAQ (reference sequence). Written as DNA, the CDR3 is TGTGCCAGCAGCCTCAACAGGGTAGGCGGCACAGATACGCAGTATTTT. As protein: CASSLNRVGGTDTQYF.

This clone showed up just a few times. V usage is TRBV4-1 and J usage is TRBJ2-2, with a possible D match to TRBD2 (6 bases). The CDR3 runs 16 residues. CDR1 is MGHRA, CDR2 YSYEKL, per germline. Trimming left V 4 bases short and J 1 base short, with 13 bases between. The CDR3 region has the DNA TGCGCCAGCAGCCGAACCGGGAGTAAGAACACCGGGGAGCTGTTTTTT. It encodes CASSRTGSKNTGELFF.

The rearrangement uses TRBV29-1 and TRBJ1-1, with a tentative D call TRBD1 (6 bases). The V gene's germline CDR1 is SQVTM and CDR2 ANQGSEA. CDR3 length: 13 amino acids. The germline V and J ends were trimmed by 6 bases and 8 bases, with 19 bases remaining between them. DNA for the CDR3: TGCAGCGTCGAAAGAGGGTCTACAGGGGAAGCTTTCTTT. It translates to CSVERGSTGEAFF.

The chain couples TRBV5-1 to TRBJ1-1, with 7 bases matching TRBD1. This CDR3 has 16 residues. The J segment lost 1 base and the V segment lost 1 base, leaving 7 bases of the junction unmatched. CDR1 and CDR2 from the germline V gene are SGHRS and YFSETQ. The CDR3 is CASSLQAGGSNTEAFF. CDR3 nucleotide sequence: TGCGCCAGCAGCTTGCAGGCAGGGGGGTCGAACACTGAAGCTTTCTTT.

The chain combines TRBV9 with TRBJ1-4, with D perhaps TRBD1 (5 bases). This CDR3 comprises 19 residues. Per germline, CDR1 SGDLS and CDR2 YYNGEE. V was cut by 0 bases and J by 0 bases, with 18 bases left in between. As DNA, the CDR3 is TGTGCCAGCAGCGTAGCTCCGAACCAAGGGGCCGCAACTAATGAAAAACTGTTTTTT. Protein: CASSVAPNQGAATNEKLFF. Full variable domain (missing parts from reference TRBV9 and TRBJ1-4): DSGVTQTPKHLITATGQRVTLRCSPRSGDLSVYWYQQSLDQGLQFLIQYYNGEERAKGNILERFSAQQFPDLHSELNLSSLELGDSALYFCASSVAPNQGAATNEKLFFGSGTQLSVL.

The chain carries TRBV6-1 and TRBJ1-5; weak D call: TRBD1 (6 bases). The V end lost 4 bases, the J end lost 4 bases, and 20 bases lay between the germline ends. The germline V gene has CDR1 MNHNS and CDR2 SASEGT. The CDR3 runs to 17 residues. The CDR3 coding sequence is TGTGCCAGCAGTGGCTCAGGGGCCTGGGGGCCTAATCAGCCCCAGCATTTT. Its translation: CASSGSGAWGPNQPQHF.

This rearrangement joins TRBV4-1 to TRBJ2-1; TRBD1 aligns across 7 bases. J lost 0 bases, V lost 0 bases, and 2 bases had no gene match. Per the germline V gene, CDR1 is MGHRA and CDR2 is YSYEKL. The CDR3 runs 16 residues. As DNA, the CDR3 is TGCGCCAGCAGCCAAGATGGGACAGTCTCCTACAATGAGCAGTTCTTC. This codes for CASSQDGTVSYNEQFF.

V is TRBV27 and J is TRBJ2-5, with D possibly being TRBD1 (7 bases). The end of the DNA is better explained by TRBJ2-7, so the J call may be wrong. The CDR3 is made up of 14 amino acids. Germline lookup yields CDR1 MNHEY and CDR2 SMNVEV (reference sequence). The CDR3 here is CASSLSRDSYEQYF. CDR3 bases: TGTGCCAGCAGTTTATCGCGGGACAGCTACGAGCAGTACTTC.

This clone is medium-sized (0.01 to 0.1%) within its sample. The J gene is TRBJ2-7, the V gene TRBV27; 10 bases fit TRBD2. The CDR3 covers 14 residues. CDR1 and CDR2 (germline): MNHEY, SMNVEV (reference sequence). J was trimmed by 0 bases and V by 7 bases; bases with no gene match: 3. In DNA form, the CDR3 reads TGTGCCAGCACCGCTAGCGGGAGCTCCTACGAGCAGTACTTC. It encodes CASTASGSSYEQYF.

The CDR3 DNA follows: TGCAGCGTAGAAACGGGGGGTTACAATGAGCAGTTCTTC. Translation gives CSVETGGYNEQFF. This rearrangement joins TRBV29-1 to TRBJ2-1; 7 bases fit TRBD2. V dropped 6 bases and J dropped 4; count of bases not matched to a gene: 6. Germline lookup yields CDR1 SQVTM and CDR2 ANQGSEA. This CDR3 region has 13 residues.

The genes are TRBV7-9 and TRBJ2-7; 11 nucleotides align to TRBD2. From germline, CDR1 is SEHNR and CDR2 FQNEAQ (reference sequence). This CDR3 is built from 16 residues. The trim removed 7 bases at V and 1 base at J, leaving 9 bases unmatched. CDR3 DNA sequence: TGTGCCAGCACCCGACCGGGACTAGCGGCTTCCTACGAGCAGTACTTC. Translating it yields CASTRPGLAASYEQYF.

The chain is built from TRBV30 and TRBJ1-5; no clear D gene. CDR3 length: 14 residues. Trimming removed 0 bases at V and 2 bases at J, with 8 bases between. CDR1 and CDR2 (germline): GTSNPN, SVGIG (reference sequence). In DNA, the CDR3 is TGTGCCTGGAGTGTACAATTGGGCAATCAGCCCCAGCATTTT. This gives the protein CAWSVQLGNQPQHF.

This chain links TRBV10-3 with TRBJ2-2; 11 nucleotides match TRBD2. Germline assignment: CDR1 ENHRY and CDR2 SYGVKD. With V trimmed by 6 bases and J by 3 bases, 0 bases remained unmatched. The CDR3 is made up of 14 amino acids. CDR3 sequence: CAIRGLADTGELFF. DNA of the CDR3: TGTGCCATCAGGGGACTAGCGGACACCGGGGAGCTGTTTTTT.

The genes are TRBV9 and TRBJ2-1; D not certain. The germline V and J ends were trimmed by 3 bases and 4 bases, with 8 bases remaining between them. Germline V lookup: CDR1 SGDLS, CDR2 YYNGEE. The CDR3 covers 13 residues. The CDR3 DNA sequence: TGTGCCAGCAGCGCCTCGAGTTACAATGAGCAGTTCTTC. Translated, it gives CASSASSYNEQFF.

A few counts support this clone. CDR3 amino acids: CASSLNRGRPQHF. CDR3 sequence (DNA): TGTGCCAGCAGCCTAAACAGGGGGCGGCCCCAGCATTTT. V and J are TRBV28 and TRBJ1-5; 9 positions match TRBD1. Germline CDR1 reads MDHEN; CDR2 reads SYDVKM. V was clipped by 6 bases and J by 9 bases; unmatched bases: 6. This CDR3 is built from 13 residues.

V usage is TRBV4-2 and J usage is TRBJ2-3, with 8 bases fitting TRBD2. The CDR3 has 16 amino acids. The germline V gene encodes CDR1 LGHNA and CDR2 YNFKEQ. The V segment lost 1 base and the J segment 4 bases; nucleotides outside the gene matches: 7. CDR3 protein: CASSQGLTGGPDTQYF. For the CDR3, the DNA is TGTGCCAGCAGCCAAGGGTTGACGGGGGGGCCAGATACGCAGTATTTT.